This paragraph reports one T cell receptor (beta chain). The antigen is not known. CDR3 length equals 16 residues. The germline CDR1 and CDR2 sequences are SGHVS and FQNEAQ. The V end lost 2 bases, the J end lost 7 bases, and 18 bases lay between the germline ends. This entry comes from a study of CD8 T cells in ankylosing spondylitis. Whole-study findings and limits: A TCR beta motif of several highly homologous variants appeared characteristic of ankylosing spondylitis blood. The clones that were linked to disease were reported to be significantly enriched in matched synovial fluid samples from ankylosing spondylitis patients.

Quantitative 5'-RACE was performed with molecular barcodes, and it yielded the TCR beta libraries. Each CDR3 protein is one row after TCRdb ran MiXCR on the 5' RACE reads. Counted here are 250,000 to 350,000 distinct CDR3 sequences, about a fifth occurring once; the ten biggest clones make up roughly 3.6%. This receptor was taken from a female donor with ankylosing spondylitis or in good health (not recorded which). What was sequenced was blood, either unsorted or a sorted T cell fraction (not recorded which). The chain is built from TRBV7-8 and TRBJ2-1; perhaps D is TRBD1 or TRBD2 (6 bases each). The CDR3 DNA reads TGTGCCAGCAGCTTATCACGACAGGCCGGGACTAATGAGCAGTTCTTC. Protein: CASSLSRQAGTNEQFF.